This is a list of T cell receptor beta chains from one sample in a study of shared clonotypes between healthy human individuals. TCRdb's copy holds only in-frame clones and misses some; the assay was immunoSEQ multiplex PCR. The profile covers just over 2,000,000 clones, with over 85% appearing a single time and more than 0.1% taken by the ten largest. Sequenced: naive CD4+ T cells sorted from blood. These receptors were collected from a man younger than 30 in good health. The CDR3 runs from the conserved cysteine through the conserved F or W. The order of the fields is J gene, CDR3 length, clone size, V gene, D gene, CDR3 DNA, CDR3 protein. D genes are given only for firm matches. The size field is filled for only some rows; it gives once, few, many or a size class.

TRBJ1-5,13,few,TRBV10-3,-,TGTGCCATCAGTGATGGTGGCAATCAGCCCCAGCATTTT,CAISDGGNQPQHF
TRBJ2-2,17,once,TRBV28,TRBD2,TGTGCCAGCAGTCCCGCGGGACTAGCGGGGGTTTCCGGGGAGCTGTTTTTT,CASSPAGLAGVSGELFF
TRBJ1-2,15,-,TRBV2,-,TGTGCCAGCAGACCAGATAGACAGGTTCGATATGGCTACACCTTC,CASRPDRQVRYGYTF
TRBJ2-7,15,-,TRBV4-1,TRBD2,TGCGCCAGCAGCCAAGCCGGGACTAGCGGCTACGAGCAGTACTTC,CASSQAGTSGYEQYF
TRBJ1-1,15,-,TRBV6-1,-,TGTGCCAGCAGTGAAATTCTTTCGGCGAACACTGAAGCTTTCTTT,CASSEILSANTEAFF
TRBJ1-1,13,-,TRBV5-4,-,TGTGCCAGCAGTCTACAGGAGAGCACTGAAGCTTTCTTT,CASSLQESTEAFF
TRBJ2-5,12,-,TRBV29-1,-,TGCAGCGTTGATCTAGGTAGAGAGACCCAGTACTTC,CSVDLGRETQYF
TRBJ2-5,13,-,TRBV7-8,TRBD2,TGTGCCAGCAGGACCCGGGGGGGCGAGACCCAGTACTTC,CASRTRGGETQYF
TRBJ1-1,10,-,TRBV29-1,-,TGCAGCGTTTTGAACACTGAAGCTTTCTTT,CSVLNTEAFF
TRBJ1-1,16,-,TRBV5-1,TRBD1,TGCGCCAGCAGCGCCACGACAGGGGGAGGGAACACTGAAGCTTTCTTT,CASSATTGGGNTEAFF
TRBJ1-5,14,-,TRBV6-1,-,TGTGCCATAAGGGGCAGAAATAGCAATCAGCCCCAGCATTTT,CAIRGRNSNQPQHF
TRBJ1-1,11,-,TRBV28,TRBD1,TGTGCCAGCGAGGGGGGGACAGAGGCTTTCTTT,CASEGGTEAFF
TRBJ2-7,15,-,TRBV7-2,-,TGTGCCAGCAGCCAACTAGCCCAACTTGTCTACGAGCAGTACTTC,CASSQLAQLVYEQYF
TRBJ2-1,18,-,TRBV11-2,-,TGTGCCAGCATCACATTTACAGGGTTTAGATCATTCTACAATGAGCAGTTCTTC,CASITFTGFRSFYNEQFF
TRBJ2-7,15,-,TRBV11-2,TRBD1,TGTGCCAGCAGCCCTCTACAGGGGGCCTCCTACGAGCAGTACTTC,CASSPLQGASYEQYF
TRBJ2-3,14,-,TRBV10-1,-,TGCGCCAGCAGTGATCCTTCTCGCACAGATACGCAGTATTTT,CASSDPSRTDTQYF
TRBJ2-3,14,-,TRBV5-1,-,TGCGCCAGCAGAAAGGACGCGGGTACAGATACGCAGTATTTT,CASRKDAGTDTQYF
TRBJ2-2,15,-,TRBV7-9,-,TGTGCCAGCAGCCCCGGGGCAGGGGTGGCCGGGGAGCTGTTTTTT,CASSPGAGVAGELFF
TRBJ2-2,16,-,TRBV2,TRBD1,TGTGCCAGCAGTCTACAGGGGGCCTCGAACACCGGGGAGCTGTTTTTT,CASSLQGASNTGELFF
TRBJ2-2,15,-,TRBV5-1,-,TGCGCCAGCAGCTTGGAAGGTGTGAACACCGGGGAGCTGTTTTTT,CASSLEGVNTGELFF
TRBJ1-1,14,-,TRBV6-5,-,TGTGCCAGCAGTTACTCTACGGGGAACACTGAAGCTTTCTTT,CASSYSTGNTEAFF
TRBJ2-5,13,-,TRBV6-5,TRBD2,TGTGCCAGTCGGGTAGCGGGAGGCGAGACCCAGTACTTC,CASRVAGGETQYF
TRBJ2-7,16,-,TRBV5-4,-,TGTGCCAGCAGCTTGGCTCCGGGACGGATCTCCTACGAGCAGTACTTC,CASSLAPGRISYEQYF
TRBJ1-1,14,-,TRBV29-1,TRBD1,TGCAGCGTTGAGAGGGGGCCCACTGGGACTGAAGCTTTCTTT,CSVERGPTGTEAFF
TRBJ1-6,16,-,TRBV13,-,TGTGCCAGCAGCCTTCTTACCGGGGGAGGGAATTCACCCCTCCACTTT,CASSLLTGGGNSPLHF
TRBJ2-7,13,-,TRBV28,-,TGTGCCAGCAGTCGTTCCAGGGGTGACGAGCAGTACTTC,CASSRSRGDEQYF
TRBJ1-5,15,once,TRBV7-2,-,TGTGCCAGCAGCTTAGAGGGCAGGGTGGACGCGCCCCAGCATTTT,CASSLEGRVDAPQHF
TRBJ1-4,19,-,TRBV27,-,TGTGCCAGCAGTCCTACCCCCTCGCACAGGAGAGCAACTAATGAAAAACTGTTTTTT,CASSPTPSHRRATNEKLFF